This T cell receptor beta chain comes out of a study of identical twins. Note on this clonotype: Its antigen is not identified.

In germline, CDR1 is DFQATT, CDR2 SNEGSKA (reference sequence). V lost 5 bases to trimming and J lost 15 bases; unmatched junction nucleotides: 7. The CDR3 is made up of 11 amino acids. In TCRdb, the 5' RACE reads were re-called with MiXCR into one record per CDR3 protein. The table lists fewer than 900,000 distinct CDR3 sequences, about 20% of them singletons. The study, taken as a whole, reports: Insertions were reduced in abundant cord blood beta clonotypes but not in memory repertoires. Interpretation of the results relied on cross-sectional statistical analysis and not on following the same donors.

These same records also appear under a second study, on T cells expressing NK-cell markers.

This TCR was recovered from a woman under 30 in good health. V is TRBV20-1 and J is TRBJ2-3, with 11 bases lining up with TRBD1. The material sequenced was PBMCs. This CDR3 is CSARDRGAAYF. Written as DNA, the CDR3 is TGCAGTGCTCGGGACAGGGGGGCGGCTTATTTT.